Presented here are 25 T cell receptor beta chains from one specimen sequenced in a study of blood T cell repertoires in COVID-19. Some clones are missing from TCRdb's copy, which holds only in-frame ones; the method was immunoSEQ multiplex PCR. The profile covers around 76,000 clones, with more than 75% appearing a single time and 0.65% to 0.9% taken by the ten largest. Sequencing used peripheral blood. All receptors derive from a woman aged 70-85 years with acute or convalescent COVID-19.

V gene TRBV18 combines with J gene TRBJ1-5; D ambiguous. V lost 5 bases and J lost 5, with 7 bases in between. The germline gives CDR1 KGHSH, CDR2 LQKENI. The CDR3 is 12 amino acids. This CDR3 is CASSTADQPQHF. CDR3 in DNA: TGTGCCAGCTCAACGGCGGATCAGCCCCAGCATTTT.

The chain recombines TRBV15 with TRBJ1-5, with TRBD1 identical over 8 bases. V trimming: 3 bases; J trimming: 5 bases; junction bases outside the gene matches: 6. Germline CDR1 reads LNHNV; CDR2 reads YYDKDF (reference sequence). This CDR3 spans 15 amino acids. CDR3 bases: TGTGCCACCAGCAGGAAGGGGACAGGCGATCAGCCCCAGCATTTT. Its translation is CATSRKGTGDQPQHF.

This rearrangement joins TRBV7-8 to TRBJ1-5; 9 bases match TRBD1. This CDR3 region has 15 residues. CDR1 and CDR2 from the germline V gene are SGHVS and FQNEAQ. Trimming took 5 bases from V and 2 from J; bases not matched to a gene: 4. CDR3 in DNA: TGTGCCAGCAGCAGGACAGGGGACGGCAATCAGCCCCAGCATTTT. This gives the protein CASSRTGDGNQPQHF.

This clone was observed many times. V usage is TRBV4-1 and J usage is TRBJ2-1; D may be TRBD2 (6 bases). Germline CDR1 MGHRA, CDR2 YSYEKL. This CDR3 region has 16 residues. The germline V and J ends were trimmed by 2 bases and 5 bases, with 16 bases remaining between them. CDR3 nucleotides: TGCGCCAGCAGCCAACGGTCGCTAGCGAACAACAATGAGCAGTTCTTC. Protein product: CASSQRSLANNNEQFF.

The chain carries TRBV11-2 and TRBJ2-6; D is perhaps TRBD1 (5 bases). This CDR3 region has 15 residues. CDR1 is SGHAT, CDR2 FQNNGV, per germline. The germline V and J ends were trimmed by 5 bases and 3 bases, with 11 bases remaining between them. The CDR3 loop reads CASSRGQGGANVLTF. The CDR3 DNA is TGTGCCAGCAGCCGAGGACAAGGTGGGGCCAACGTCCTGACTTTC.

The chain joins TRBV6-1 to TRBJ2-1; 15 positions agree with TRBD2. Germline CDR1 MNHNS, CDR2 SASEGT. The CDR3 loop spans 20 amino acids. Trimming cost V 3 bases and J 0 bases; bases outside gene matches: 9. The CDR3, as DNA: TGTGCCAGCAGTGAGAGGGGAGGACTAGCGGGAGGGAGCTCCTACAATGAGCAGTTCTTC. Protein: CASSERGGLAGGSSYNEQFF.

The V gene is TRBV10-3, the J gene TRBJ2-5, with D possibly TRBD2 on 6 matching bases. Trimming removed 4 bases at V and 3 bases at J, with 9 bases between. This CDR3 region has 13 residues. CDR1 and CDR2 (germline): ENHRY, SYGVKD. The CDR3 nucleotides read TGTGCCATCAGTGGGGACTCAAAAGAGACCCAGTACTTC. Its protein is CAISGDSKETQYF.

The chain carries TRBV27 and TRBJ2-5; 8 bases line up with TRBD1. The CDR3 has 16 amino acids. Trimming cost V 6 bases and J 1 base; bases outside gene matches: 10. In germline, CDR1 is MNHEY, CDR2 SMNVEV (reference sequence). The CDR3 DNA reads TGTGCCAGCAGATCGTTACAGGGGGTGAGCCAAGAGACCCAGTACTTC. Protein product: CASRSLQGVSQETQYF.

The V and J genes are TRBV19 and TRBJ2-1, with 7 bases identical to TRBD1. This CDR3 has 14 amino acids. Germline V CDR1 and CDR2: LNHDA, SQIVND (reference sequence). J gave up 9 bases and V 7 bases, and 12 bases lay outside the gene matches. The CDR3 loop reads CASTLRDSPGEQFF. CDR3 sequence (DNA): TGTGCCAGTACCCTCCGGGACAGCCCGGGTGAGCAGTTCTTC.

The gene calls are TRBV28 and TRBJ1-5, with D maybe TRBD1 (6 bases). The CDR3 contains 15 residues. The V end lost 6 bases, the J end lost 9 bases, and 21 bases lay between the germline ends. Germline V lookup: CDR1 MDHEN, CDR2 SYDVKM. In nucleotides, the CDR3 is TGTGCCAGCAGATACTCCGGGACACCGAGTTGGCCCCAGCATTTT. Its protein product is CASRYSGTPSWPQHF.

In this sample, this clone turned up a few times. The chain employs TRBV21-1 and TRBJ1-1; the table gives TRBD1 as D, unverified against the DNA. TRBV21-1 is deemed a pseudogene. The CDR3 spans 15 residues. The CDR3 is CASSKEAGLITEAFF. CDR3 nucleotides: TGTGCCAGCAGCAAAGAGGCAGGGTTGATCACTGAAGCTTTCTTT.

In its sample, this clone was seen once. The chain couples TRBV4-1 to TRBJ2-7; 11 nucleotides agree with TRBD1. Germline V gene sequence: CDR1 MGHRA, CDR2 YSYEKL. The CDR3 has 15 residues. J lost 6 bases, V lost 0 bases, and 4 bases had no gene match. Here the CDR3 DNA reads TGCGCCAGCAGCCAAGAGGGACAGGGGGAAGCCGAGCAGTACTTC. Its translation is CASSQEGQGEAEQYF.

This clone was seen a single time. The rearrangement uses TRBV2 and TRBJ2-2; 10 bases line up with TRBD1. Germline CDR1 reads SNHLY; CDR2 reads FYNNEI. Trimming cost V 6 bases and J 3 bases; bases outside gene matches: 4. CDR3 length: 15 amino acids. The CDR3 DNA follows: TGTGCCAGCAGCCGGGACAGGGGCGACACCGGGGAGCTGTTTTTT. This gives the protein CASSRDRGDTGELFF.

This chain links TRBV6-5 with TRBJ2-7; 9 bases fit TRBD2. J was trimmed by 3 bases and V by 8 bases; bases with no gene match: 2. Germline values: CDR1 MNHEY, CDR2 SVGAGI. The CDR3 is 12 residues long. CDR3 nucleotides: TGTGCCAGCCAGCGGGGGGTCTACGAGCAGTACTTC. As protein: CASQRGVYEQYF.

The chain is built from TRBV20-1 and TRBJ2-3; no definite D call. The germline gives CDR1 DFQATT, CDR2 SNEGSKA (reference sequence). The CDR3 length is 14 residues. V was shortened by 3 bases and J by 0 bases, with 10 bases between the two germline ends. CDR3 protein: CSASDWQSTDTQYF. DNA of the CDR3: TGCAGTGCTAGTGATTGGCAGAGCACAGATACGCAGTATTTT.

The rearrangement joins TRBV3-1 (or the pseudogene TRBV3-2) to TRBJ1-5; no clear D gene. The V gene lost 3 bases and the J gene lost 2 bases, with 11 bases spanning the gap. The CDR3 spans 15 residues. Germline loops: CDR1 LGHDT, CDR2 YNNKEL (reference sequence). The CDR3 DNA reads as TGTGCCAGCAGCCAGGCCCCGATTGGCAATCAGCCCCAGCATTTT. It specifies CASSQAPIGNQPQHF.

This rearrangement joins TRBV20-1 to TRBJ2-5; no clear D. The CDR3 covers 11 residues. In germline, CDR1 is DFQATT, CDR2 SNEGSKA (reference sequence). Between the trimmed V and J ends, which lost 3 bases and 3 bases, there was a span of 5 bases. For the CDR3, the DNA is TGCAGTGCTAGCCCCAAAGAGACCCAGTACTTC. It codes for CSASPKETQYF.

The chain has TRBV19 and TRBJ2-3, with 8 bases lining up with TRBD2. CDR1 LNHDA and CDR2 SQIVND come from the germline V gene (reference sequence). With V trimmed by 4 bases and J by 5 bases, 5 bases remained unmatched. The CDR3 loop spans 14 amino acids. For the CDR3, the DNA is TGTGCCAGTAGTAAGATCCGGGAGGGAGATACGCAGTATTTT. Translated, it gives CASSKIREGDTQYF.

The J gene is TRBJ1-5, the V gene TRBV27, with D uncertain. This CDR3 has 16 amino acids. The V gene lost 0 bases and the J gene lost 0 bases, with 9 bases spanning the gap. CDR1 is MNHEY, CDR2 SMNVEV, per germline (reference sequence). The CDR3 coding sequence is TGTGCCAGCAGTTTATCTACCAGTCTTAGCAATCAGCCCCAGCATTTT. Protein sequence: CASSLSTSLSNQPQHF.

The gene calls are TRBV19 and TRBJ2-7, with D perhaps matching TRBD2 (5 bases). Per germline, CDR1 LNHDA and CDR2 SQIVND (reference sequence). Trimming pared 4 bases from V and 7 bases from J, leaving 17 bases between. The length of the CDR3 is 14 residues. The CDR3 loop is CASSKRTASGEQYF. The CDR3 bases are TGTGCCAGTAGTAAGCGGACGGCCTCGGGGGAGCAGTACTTC.

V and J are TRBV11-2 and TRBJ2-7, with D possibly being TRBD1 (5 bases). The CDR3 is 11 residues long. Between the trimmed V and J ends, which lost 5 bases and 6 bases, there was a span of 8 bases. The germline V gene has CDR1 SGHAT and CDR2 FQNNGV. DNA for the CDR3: TGTGCCAGCAGCATCAGGGTCGAGCAGTACTTC. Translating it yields CASSIRVEQYF.

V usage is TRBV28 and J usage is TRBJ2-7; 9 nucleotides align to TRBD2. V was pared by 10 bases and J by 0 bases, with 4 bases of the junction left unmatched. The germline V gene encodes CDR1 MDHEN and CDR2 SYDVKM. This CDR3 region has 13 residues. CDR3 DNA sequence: TGTGCCACCCTTAGCGGGAGCTCCTACGAGCAGTACTTC. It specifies CATLSGSSYEQYF.

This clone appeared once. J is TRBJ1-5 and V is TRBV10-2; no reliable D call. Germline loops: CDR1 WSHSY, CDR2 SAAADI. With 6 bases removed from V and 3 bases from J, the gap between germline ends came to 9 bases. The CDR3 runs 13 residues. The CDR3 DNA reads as TGCGCCAGCAGCTCTCAGTTCAATCAGCCCCAGCATTTT. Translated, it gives CASSSQFNQPQHF.

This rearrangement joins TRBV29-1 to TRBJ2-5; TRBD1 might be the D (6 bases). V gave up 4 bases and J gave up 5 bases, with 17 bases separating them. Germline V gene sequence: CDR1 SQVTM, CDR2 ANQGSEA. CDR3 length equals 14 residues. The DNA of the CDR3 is TGCAGCGTTGTAAGGTCCAGGGGCGGCGAGACCCAGTACTTC. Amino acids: CSVVRSRGGETQYF.

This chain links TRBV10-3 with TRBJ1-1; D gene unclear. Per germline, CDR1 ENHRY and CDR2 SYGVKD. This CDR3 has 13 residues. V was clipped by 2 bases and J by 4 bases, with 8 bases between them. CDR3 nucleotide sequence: TGTGCCATCAGTGAGATCAGTTCCACTGAAGCTTTCTTT. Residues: CAISEISSTEAFF.